This T cell receptor beta chain was identified during a study of OX40 agonist ivuxolimab in advanced cancers. In the study overall: As their treatment, patients were administered ivuxolimab, an agonistic anti-OX40 (CD134) antibody. Prior anti-PD-1, anti-PD-L1 or anti-CTLA-4 therapy was allowed; around 40% had some.

Study outcomes and limitations: Relatively little clonal expansion, among the lowest observed, appeared in partial responders at 0.1-3.0 mg/kg.

This clone was counted between two and nine times. The antigen remains undetermined. TCRdb keeps only in-frame clones here, not all; method: immunoSEQ multiplex PCR. The data show roughly 56,000 clones, with about 76% seen just once and approximately 1.2% held by the top ten. The CDR3 has 13 amino acids. The germline V gene encodes CDR1 GTSNPN and CDR2 SVGIG (reference sequence). Trimming took off 4 bases at V and 6 bases at J, with 16 bases between the two ends. The sequence came from an adult with an advanced solid tumor such as melanoma, head and neck, liver or kidney cancer. Source: CD4+ or CD8+ T cells sorted from blood, taken in a trial of the OX40 agonist ivuxolimab. The chain carries TRBV30 and TRBJ2-7; no clear D. CDR3 sequence: CAWTEKTAGEQYF. CDR3 DNA: TGTGCCTGGACCGAGAAAACGGCCGGCGAGCAGTACTTC.